The subject of this entry is one TCR beta chain. The antigen is not known. This sample also contains other DNA sequences that code for the same CDR3. The germline V gene has CDR1 MNHNS and CDR2 SASEGT. This CDR3 spans 14 amino acids. V lost 3 bases and J lost 2; bases outside the gene matches: 3. The data belong to a study of shared clonotypes between healthy human individuals. Execution of the assay was at deep level. Using immunoSEQ multiplex PCR, the repertoire was profiled, and TCRdb retains in-frame clones only, with some absent. The table shows hundreds of thousands of clones, with 55% to 75% occurring only once. Broader study findings: Sharing across four donors was highest in naive CD4 (around 5%) and lowest in memory CD8 (roughly 0.4%). It was anticipated that sequencing depth would influence how many clonotypes donors shared.

The sequence derives from a woman between 25 and 40 years old in good health. Input material: memory CD4+ T cells sorted from blood. As for subset: CD45RA-negative fraction. The genes are TRBV6-1 and TRBJ2-7; 8 bases line up with TRBD2. In DNA form, the CDR3 reads TGTGCCAGCAGTGAGTTAGCGGGAACCTACGAGCAGTACTTC. As protein: CASSELAGTYEQYF.